This T cell receptor (beta chain) was sequenced for a study of blood T cell repertoires in COVID-19. Study as a whole: Samples representing acute and convalescent COVID-19 were sourced from the United States, Italy and Spain.

Germline CDR1 and CDR2: SGDLS and YYNGEE. The CDR3 is 12 amino acids. The V and J ends lost 3 bases and 13 bases respectively, with 11 bases between them. Per the original data handling: From reference gene primer amplification, estimates of nucleated cell counts were derived. This table comes from immunoSEQ multiplex PCR, and its TCRdb copy is limited to in-frame clones, with some not included. V, J and clone size are taken as reported in that table, and D and trimming were inferred from the DNA itself. The repertoire includes some 91,000 clones, about nine tenths of them detected once, and 1.5% to 2% sits in the top ten.

The sequence derives from a man aged 60-69 years with acute or convalescent COVID-19. The sequenced sample consisted of peripheral blood. This chain links TRBV9 with TRBJ1-6, with D hard to call. The CDR3 coding sequence is TGTGCCAGCAGCGCCCCAGGCCTTCCCCTCCACTTT. Translated, it gives CASSAPGLPLHF. Full variable domain (missing parts from reference TRBV9 and TRBJ1-6): DSGVTQTPKHLITATGQRVTLRCSPRSGDLSVYWYQQSLDQGLQFLIQYYNGEERAKGNILERFSAQQFPDLHSELNLSSLELGDSALYFCASSAPGLPLHFGNGTRLTVT.